Listed below are T cell receptor beta chains from one sample, sequenced in a study of monozygotic twins with inflammatory bowel disease. From the 5' RACE reads, TCRdb lists one entry per CDR3 protein and no DNA. Reported are about 330,000 distinct CDR3 sequences; the ten largest clones contain around 2%. The sequenced sample was blood. These receptors were collected from a human donor with ulcerative colitis or Crohn's disease, or a healthy co-twin of an affected twin (not recorded which). CDR3s include the opening cysteine and the closing phenylalanine or tryptophan.

V gene	J gene	CDR3 protein
TRBV7-2	TRBJ2-1	CASSLSRGISYNEQFF
TRBV20-1	TRBJ2-3	CSAIRGGSTDTQYF
TRBV5-1	TRBJ2-1	CASSLREGYNEQFF
TRBV2	TRBJ2-1	CASSEAGVLSQQFF
TRBV15	TRBJ1-2	CATSRDRTGRPTYGYTF
TRBV12-3/TRBV12-4	TRBJ2-7	CASSFRQSGVHSYEQYF
TRBV5-1	TRBJ2-7	CASSSGPGTGLYEQYF
TRBV9	TRBJ1-1	CASSGGRFDTEAFF
TRBV20-1	TRBJ1-1	CSAILMNTEAFF
TRBV5-1	TRBJ2-7	CASSLEGQGANEQYF
TRBV20-1	TRBJ2-7	CSARDPSKRGTYEQYF
TRBV5-5	TRBJ1-2	CASRPRAIADGYTF
TRBV25-1	TRBJ2-3	CASRDVSTQYF
TRBV27	TRBJ2-1	CASTDTAPFGPGVGGSNEQFF